This TCR beta chain was retrieved from a study of identical twins (dated by TCRdb to the mid-2010s). Regarding the complete study: TCR alpha and beta repertoires from monozygotic twins, unrelated adults of various ages and cord blood were deep-sequenced to test whether fetal clonotypes persist. To rule out contamination, replicate twin experiments were performed at different times with different library preparation protocols. Overall study outcomes, separate from this receptor: Conclusions relied on cross-sectional statistical analysis, since the same donors could not be followed over many years. Compared with coincidental sharing between unrelated individuals, an excess of low generation-probability sequences was observed among out-of-frame TCR alpha sequences shared between twins. Zero-insertion analyses could be partly confounded by invariant T cells such as MAIT and iNKT, although diverse VJ usage argued against such confounding for most clonotypes. Recombination models systematically underestimated out-of-frame TCR alpha sharing in monozygotic twins but agreed with sharing between unrelated individuals. Fewer insertions were carried by abundant cord blood beta clonotypes; a weaker similar trend was observed in young adult naive repertoires, while no such trend was observed in memory repertoires. In beta out-of-frame sequences, excess twin sharing was weaker, because having fewer shared sequences lowered the signal-to-noise ratio.

All donors were healthy Caucasians. The twin cohort consisted of three pairs of female monozygotic twins, all aged about 18 to 30 years. Peripheral blood mononuclear cells were the source from which RNA for the TCR libraries was isolated. This clonotype came up many times. Its antigen is currently not known. No per-base quality is available; no much larger clone lies one base away. To prepare the library, 5' RACE was applied. Instrument on record: Illumina HiSeq 2000. Template switching added a universal primer binding site, and the final cDNA carried a unique molecular identifier that allowed TCR cDNA molecules to be counted accurately. Specific primers in the conserved constant-segment region were used to synthesize first-strand cDNA for the TCR alpha and beta chains. To control for contamination, every cDNA library carried two barcodes: a SMART-Mk sample barcode plus Illumina barcodes. TruSeq adapter sequences and Illumina sample barcodes were added in two successive PCR steps. Sequencing of the TCR alpha and beta cDNA libraries was done on the Illumina HiSeq platform using custom primers. From the authors' description of their analysis: Unique molecular identifiers were extracted from raw reads with MiGEC, and CDR3 positions were determined with MiXCR. Recombination models were inferred per individual with the repgenHMM and IGoR tools using an EM algorithm. Shared clonotypes were analyzed with the tcR package in R, and sharing was normalized by the product of cloneset sizes. To study raw recombination free of thymic and clonal selection effects, out-of-frame nonproductive sequences were analyzed. TCRdb reanalyzed the raw reads on its own, using fastp at Q25 for trimming and MiXCR for clone calling, and kept in-frame beta chains. Each CDR3 protein appears once, grouped with its most common genes and DNA. V and J calls and clone size were set by TCRdb, not the authors. The sample records about 720,000 distinct CDR3 sequences, roughly 8% of which are singletons. In total, the top ten clones hold more than 0.75% of the sample.

The sample was also linked to a second study, of yellow fever vaccine responses in identical twins. The second study reports: According to the authors, the vaccine-induced T cell response in identical twins seemed to be partly convergent and partly specific to each individual. In identical twins, the study followed T cell clones that responded to the vaccine with precision.

Material: PBMCs. The TCR comes from a woman under 30 in good health.

CDR3 loop: CSAEEGLSNQPQHF. The DNA sequence is TGCAGCGCCGAGGAGGGGTTGAGCAATCAGCCCCAGCATTTT. The sequence joins TRBV29-1 to TRBJ1-5; the D gene is perhaps TRBD1, from 5 matching bases. The CDR3 sequence holds 14 residues, the cysteine and phenylalanine included. The read is trimmed to its CDR3 DNA, 42 bases read in frame from base 1. At the junction V is shortened by 7 bases and J by 1 base, with 14 bases in between. CDR1 and CDR2, per the germline V gene, are SQVTM and ANQGSEA.